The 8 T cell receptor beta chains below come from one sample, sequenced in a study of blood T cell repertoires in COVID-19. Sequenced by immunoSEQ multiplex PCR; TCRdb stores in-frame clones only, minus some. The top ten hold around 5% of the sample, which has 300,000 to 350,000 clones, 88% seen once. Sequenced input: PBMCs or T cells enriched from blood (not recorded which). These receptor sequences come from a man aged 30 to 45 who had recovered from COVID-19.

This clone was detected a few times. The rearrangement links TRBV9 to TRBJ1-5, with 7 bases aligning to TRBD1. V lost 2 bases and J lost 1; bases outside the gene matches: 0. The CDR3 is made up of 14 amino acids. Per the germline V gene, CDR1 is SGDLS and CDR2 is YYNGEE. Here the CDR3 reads CASSVGQSNQPQHF. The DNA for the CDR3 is TGTGCCAGCAGCGTGGGACAGAGCAATCAGCCCCAGCATTTT.

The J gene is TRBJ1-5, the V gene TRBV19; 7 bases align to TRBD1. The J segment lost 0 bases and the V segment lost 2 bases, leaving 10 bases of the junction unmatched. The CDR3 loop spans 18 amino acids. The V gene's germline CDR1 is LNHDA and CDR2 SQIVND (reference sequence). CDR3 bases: TGTGCCAGTAGTATATCCTCCAGGGGGGACTCTAGCAATCAGCCCCAGCATTTT. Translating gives CASSISSRGDSSNQPQHF.

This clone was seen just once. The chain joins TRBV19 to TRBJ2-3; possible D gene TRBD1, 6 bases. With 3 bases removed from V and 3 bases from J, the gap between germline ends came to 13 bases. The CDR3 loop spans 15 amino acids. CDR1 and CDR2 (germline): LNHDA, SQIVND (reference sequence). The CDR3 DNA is TGTGCCAGTAGTATGAAACTGCAGGGGACAGATACGCAGTATTTT. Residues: CASSMKLQGTDTQYF.

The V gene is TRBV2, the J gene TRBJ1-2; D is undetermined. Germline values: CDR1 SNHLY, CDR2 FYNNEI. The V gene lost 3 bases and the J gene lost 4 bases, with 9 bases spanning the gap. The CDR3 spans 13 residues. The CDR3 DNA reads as TGTGCCAGCAGTGATTACAGCCTCTATGGCTACACCTTC. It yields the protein CASSDYSLYGYTF.

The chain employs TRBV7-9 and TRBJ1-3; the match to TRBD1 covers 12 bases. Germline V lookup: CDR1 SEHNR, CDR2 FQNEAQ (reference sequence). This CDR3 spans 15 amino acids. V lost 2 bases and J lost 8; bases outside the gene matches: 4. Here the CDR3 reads CASSLMGQGADTIYF. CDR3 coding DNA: TGTGCCAGCAGCTTAATGGGACAGGGGGCGGACACCATATATTTT.

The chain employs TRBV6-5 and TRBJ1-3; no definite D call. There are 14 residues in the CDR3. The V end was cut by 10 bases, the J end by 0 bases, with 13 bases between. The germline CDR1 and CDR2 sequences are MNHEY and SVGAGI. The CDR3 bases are TGTGCCACCATACAAATACACTCTGGAAACACCATATATTTT. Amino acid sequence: CATIQIHSGNTIYF.

In nucleotides, the CDR3 is TGTGCCAGCAGAGGGAGCGGGGGCGCCTCGGAGACCCAGTACTTC. Its translation: CASRGSGGASETQYF. This chain uses TRBV28 with TRBJ2-5, with 8 bases lining up with TRBD2. CDR3 length: 15 residues. With V trimmed by 6 bases and J by 5 bases, 11 bases remained unmatched. CDR1 MDHEN and CDR2 SYDVKM come from the germline V gene.

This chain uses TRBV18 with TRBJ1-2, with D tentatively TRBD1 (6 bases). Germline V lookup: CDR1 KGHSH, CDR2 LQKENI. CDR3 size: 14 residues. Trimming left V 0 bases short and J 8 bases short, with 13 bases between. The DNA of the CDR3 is TGTGCCAGCTCACCACCGGCAGGGGTTGGCGGCTACACCTTC. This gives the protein CASSPPAGVGGYTF. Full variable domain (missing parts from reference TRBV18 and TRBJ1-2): NAGVMQNPRHLVRRRGQEARLRCSPMKGHSHVYWYRQLPEEGLKFMVYLQKENIIDESGMPKERFSAEFPKEGPSILRIQQVVRGDSAAYFCASSPPAGVGGYTFGSGTRLTVV.